The 5 T cell receptor beta chains given below trace back to one sample, sequenced in a study of cytomegalovirus exposure and HLA in healthy donors. The study ran its PCR with 60 Vbeta and 13 Jbeta primers. Here immunoSEQ multiplex PCR was the method, and the copy in TCRdb shows in-frame clones only, minus some. The table lists approximately 200,000 clones, around 79% of them singletons. What was sequenced was PBMCs. These receptor sequences come from a girl aged 10 to 17 in good health and CMV-seropositive.

The V call is TRBV7-8, the J call TRBJ1-5, with TRBD1 identical over 8 bases. The junction had 6 bases not matched to a gene; V was cut back by 6 bases and J by 5 bases. The CDR3 contains 14 residues. Per the germline V gene, CDR1 is SGHVS and CDR2 is FQNEAQ. The CDR3 sequence is CASRRQGQDQPQHF. CDR3 sequence (DNA): TGTGCCAGCAGACGACAGGGACAGGATCAGCCCCAGCATTTT.

The chain combines TRBV11-2 with TRBJ1-3; D possibly corresponds to TRBD1 (6 bases). The germline CDR1 and CDR2 sequences are SGHAT and FQNNGV. This CDR3 comprises 15 residues. Trimming cost V 4 bases and J 1 base, with 11 bases left between them. The CDR3 loop is CASSSIRGSGNTIYF. The CDR3 DNA sequence: TGTGCCAGCAGCTCGATCAGGGGATCTGGAAACACCATATATTTT.

The rearrangement links TRBV9 to TRBJ1-2; no reliable D call. Trimming removed 0 bases at V and 2 bases at J, with 5 bases between. Per the germline V gene, CDR1 is SGDLS and CDR2 is YYNGEE. This CDR3 has 13 residues. In DNA form, the CDR3 reads TGTGCCAGCAGCGTAGAGCGAAACTATGGCTACACCTTC. This codes for CASSVERNYGYTF.

The V and J genes are TRBV4-2 and TRBJ2-7; tentatively, D is TRBD2 (5 bases). Germline CDR1 reads LGHNA; CDR2 reads YNFKEQ. The V end lost 2 bases, the J end lost 3 bases, and 17 bases lay between the germline ends. This CDR3 has 16 residues. The CDR3 region has the DNA TGTGCCAGCAGCCAACACGGACGGGATCCTTTCTACGAGCAGTACTTC. As protein: CASSQHGRDPFYEQYF.

The V and J genes are TRBV2 and TRBJ1-5, with D maybe TRBD1 (6 bases). Germline values: CDR1 SNHLY, CDR2 FYNNEI. This CDR3 is built from 14 residues. Trimming cost V 3 bases and J 3 bases, with 9 bases left between them. The CDR3 sequence: CASSDRGANQPQHF. In DNA, the CDR3 is TGTGCCAGCAGTGACAGGGGAGCCAATCAGCCCCAGCATTTT.